A single sample is the source of the 32 T cell receptor beta chains below, sequenced in a study of post-analysis software for immune sequencing data. Overall study results and limits: Relative to controls, patients had about 5 TRBV segments at higher frequency, with TRBV5-6, TRBV5-1 and TRBV20-1 among these.

cDNA libraries for TCR beta contained unique molecular identifiers. One entry per CDR3 protein, called by TCRdb with MiXCR from the PCR reads. The data show about half a million distinct CDR3 sequences, with around 40% seen just once and around 10% held by the top ten. The antigens for these receptors are not known. Input material: blood. The receptors originated from a girl under 18 with multiple sclerosis.

The chain carries TRBV20-1 and TRBJ2-5; TRBD1 matches 9 bases. Germline assignment: CDR1 DFQATT and CDR2 SNEGSKA (reference sequence). V lost 3 bases and J lost 5; bases outside the gene matches: 7. CDR3 length equals 14 residues. The chain's CDR3 is CSASLTGGRETQYF. The DNA for the CDR3 is TGCAGTGCTAGCTTAACAGGGGGCCGGGAGACCCAGTACTTC.

The CDR3 protein is CASSSTLAPGQGFGANVLTF. For the CDR3, the DNA is TGTGCCAGCAGCTCCACCTTAGCACCGGGACAGGGGTTCGGGGCCAACGTCCTGACTTTC. V and J are TRBV11-1 and TRBJ2-6; TRBD1 matches at 10 bases. CDR1 is SGHAT and CDR2 is FQDESV in the germline V gene (reference sequence). CDR3 length equals 20 residues. Trimming removed 4 bases from V and 4 bases from J; junction bases left unmatched: 16.

The chain joins TRBV6-2 or TRBV6-3 to TRBJ2-1; 8 nucleotides line up with TRBD2. V dropped 5 bases and J dropped 9; count of bases not matched to a gene: 15. The CDR3 extends over 16 amino acids. CDR1 is MNHEY and CDR2 is SVGEGT in the germline V gene. CDR3 in DNA: TGTGCCAGCAGTAGACCGGGACTAGTCCTCTCGGGTGAGCAGTTCTTC. Protein product: CASSRPGLVLSGEQFF.

V usage is TRBV28 and J usage is TRBJ2-7; D tentatively reads TRBD1 or TRBD2 (5 bases each). The germline V gene has CDR1 MDHEN and CDR2 SYDVKM. V shed 3 bases and J shed 2 bases, with 20 bases lying between them. CDR3 length: 17 amino acids. CDR3 sequence (DNA): TGTGCCAGCAGTTTTCCCTCTTCCGGGACCGCGCCCTACGAGCAGTACTTC. This translates into CASSFPSSGTAPYEQYF.

This clonotype was seen only a few times. This chain uses TRBV20-1 with TRBJ2-1; 7 nucleotides line up with TRBD2. The CDR3 contains 14 residues. CDR1 is DFQATT and CDR2 is SNEGSKA in the germline V gene (reference sequence). The junction had 8 bases not matched to a gene; V was cut back by 3 bases and J by 6 bases. DNA of the CDR3: TGCAGTGCTAGTAGGGGAGGGCCCGTCAATGAGCAGTTCTTC. This sequence encodes CSASRGGPVNEQFF.

Comment on this clonotype: Germline is not matched at one junction end, which may reflect a read error. The gene calls are TRBV5-1 and TRBJ2-7, with TRBD2 as a possible D gene (6 bases). In germline, CDR1 is SGHRS, CDR2 YFSETQ. This CDR3 is 13 amino acids long. CDR3 bases: TGTGCCAGCAGCTTAGCCGGAGGGGACGAGCAGTACTTC. This sequence encodes CASSLAGGDEQYF.

This clonotype was counted a few times. V is TRBV5-5 and J is TRBJ1-2, with a tentative D call TRBD1 (6 bases). Germline V gene lookup returns CDR1 SGHKS and CDR2 YYEKEE (reference sequence). The CDR3 has 13 residues. Trimming took 1 base from V and 10 from J, leaving 14 bases between them. The CDR3: CASSLHRALFYTF. The CDR3 region has the DNA TGTGCCAGCAGCTTGCACAGGGCCCTATTCTACACCTTC.

This clonotype showed up just a few times. This rearrangement joins TRBV20-1 to TRBJ2-7, with 15 nucleotides matching TRBD2. V lost 6 bases to trimming and J lost 2 bases; unmatched junction nucleotides: 2. Per the germline V gene, CDR1 is DFQATT and CDR2 is SNEGSKA (reference sequence). The CDR3 is 14 residues long. In DNA form, the CDR3 reads TGCAGTGCACGGACTAGCGGGAGGGCCTACGAGCAGTACTTC. Translated: CSARTSGRAYEQYF.

The chain is built from TRBV20-1 and TRBJ2-1; 13 bases fit TRBD2. The J segment lost 8 bases and the V segment lost 7 bases, leaving 8 bases of the junction unmatched. Germline V gives CDR1 DFQATT, CDR2 SNEGSKA (reference sequence). The length of the CDR3 is 14 residues. The CDR3 DNA is TGCAGTGATTCCGGGACTAGCGGGGTCTATGAGCAGTTCTTC. This encodes CSDSGTSGVYEQFF.

This clonotype came up once. This rearrangement joins TRBV6-9 to TRBJ2-6; maybe TRBD2 (5 bases). The length of the CDR3 is 17 residues. V gave up 4 bases and J gave up 0 bases, with 13 bases separating them. Looked up from germline, CDR1 is MNHGY and CDR2 is SVAAGI. The CDR3: CASSFTGFPSGANVLTF. The CDR3 DNA reads TGTGCCAGCAGTTTCACGGGATTCCCCTCTGGGGCCAACGTCCTGACTTTC.

This clonotype was picked up one time. This rearrangement joins TRBV4-1 to TRBJ2-1; 9 bases agree with TRBD1. There are 15 residues in the CDR3. V was clipped by 3 bases and J by 7 bases; unmatched bases: 7. Germline CDR1 MGHRA, CDR2 YSYEKL. CDR3 residues: CASSQGVGTGNEQFF. CDR3 bases: TGCGCCAGCAGCCAGGGCGTAGGGACAGGGAATGAGCAGTTCTTC.

The chain combines TRBV2 with TRBJ2-1; TRBD2 matches 7 bases. Per the germline V gene, CDR1 is SNHLY and CDR2 is FYNNEI. This CDR3 comprises 14 residues. CDR3 residues: CTTTTGTNYNEQFF. Written as DNA, the CDR3 is TGTACCACCACAACCGGGACTAACTACAATGAGCAGTTCTTC.

The J gene is TRBJ2-5, the V gene TRBV5-1; TRBD2 agrees at 13 bases. The germline V gene encodes CDR1 SGHRS and CDR2 YFSETQ. After removal of 4 bases from V and 5 bases from J, the junction contained 5 bases not matched to a gene. This CDR3 comprises 15 residues. The CDR3 DNA reads as TGCGCCAGCAGCCCGACTAGCGGGAGGTGGGAGACCCAGTACTTC. It is translated as CASSPTSGRWETQYF.

The chain has TRBV7-2 and TRBJ2-7; TRBD2 might be the D (6 bases). V lost 6 bases, J lost 5 bases, and 11 bases lay in between. This CDR3 has 12 amino acids. CDR1 and CDR2 (germline): SGHTA, FQGNSA. The CDR3: CASRPREDEQYF. CDR3 sequence (DNA): TGTGCCAGCAGACCAAGGGAGGACGAGCAGTACTTC.

As for this clonotype: The junction departs from germline at one end; a sequencing error may be responsible. The chain couples TRBV6-5 to TRBJ1-2; a possible D gene is TRBD1 (5 bases). The CDR3 runs 14 residues. Per germline, CDR1 MNHEY and CDR2 SVGAGI. The CDR3 DNA sequence: TGTACCAGCAGCCTGGGGGTAGTAAACTATGGCTACACCTTC. Its translation is CTSSLGVVNYGYTF.

The V call is TRBV4-3, the J call TRBJ2-6; possibly TRBD2 for D (6 bases). This CDR3 has 19 amino acids. Germline CDR1 is LGHNA and CDR2 is YSLEER. The ends were cut back, 2 bases at V and 2 bases at J, with 19 bases in the middle. DNA for the CDR3: TGCGCCAGCAGCCAATGGTTCGGGGGTAGGCGACCTGGGGCCAACGTCCTGACTTTC. Encoded protein: CASSQWFGGRRPGANVLTF.

The rearrangement uses TRBV7-3 and TRBJ2-4; unclear D gene. The J call may be in error: the DNA end matches TRBJ2-5 better. The germline V gene encodes CDR1 SGHTA and CDR2 FQGTGA. The CDR3 length is 13 residues. The DNA of the CDR3 is TGTGCCAGCAGCCCATCACCGTCGGAGACCCAGTACTTC. Translating it yields CASSPSPSETQYF.

J is TRBJ1-2 and V is TRBV7-8; TRBD1 might be the D (5 bases). Germline CDR1 SGHVS, CDR2 FQNEAQ. Trimming left V 6 bases short and J 4 bases short, with 21 bases between. The length of the CDR3 is 16 residues. CDR3 in DNA: TGTGCCAGCAGTATTCCTCCGGGAGGGGAGGGCTATGGCTACACCTTC. It yields the protein CASSIPPGGEGYGYTF. Looking up the rest from reference TRBV7-8 and TRBJ1-2 gives the full variable domain: GAGVSQSPRYKVAKRGQDVALRCDPISGHVSLFWYQQALGQGPEFLTYFQNEAQLDKSGLPSDRFFAERPEGSVSTLKIQRTQQEDSAVYLCASSIPPGGEGYGYTFGSGTRLTVV.

V is TRBV6-6 and J is TRBJ2-1; tentatively, D is TRBD2 (5 bases). Deletions cut 7 bases from V and 0 bases from J, with 10 bases between. Germline assignment: CDR1 MNHNY and CDR2 SVGAGI (reference sequence). This CDR3 region has 14 residues. CDR3 loop: CASKDSSSYNEQFF. In nucleotides, the CDR3 is TGTGCCAGCAAGGACTCGAGCTCCTACAATGAGCAGTTCTTC.

This clonotype was picked up a small number of times. The genes are TRBV7-2 and TRBJ1-2; D call uncertain. From germline, CDR1 is SGHTA and CDR2 FQGNSA. V was trimmed by 5 bases and J by 4 bases, leaving 20 bases between them. CDR3 length: 16 amino acids. CDR3 DNA sequence: TGTGCCAGCAGCCCAACCGGAGGGCACGCACGCTATGGCTACACCTTC. It yields the protein CASSPTGGHARYGYTF.

J is TRBJ2-5 and V is TRBV27; D perhaps matches TRBD2 (6 bases). This CDR3 has 14 residues. Looked up from germline, CDR1 is MNHEY and CDR2 is SMNVEV (reference sequence). V lost 2 bases, J lost 11 bases, and 18 bases lay in between. The CDR3 is CASSLRGPWGEQYF. In DNA form, the CDR3 reads TGTGCCAGCAGTTTAAGAGGACCATGGGGGGAGCAGTACTTC.

The V and J genes are TRBV29-1 and TRBJ1-1, with D possibly matching TRBD1 (5 bases). Deletions cut 5 bases from V and 3 bases from J, with 13 bases between. Per the germline V gene, CDR1 is SQVTM and CDR2 is ANQGSEA. The CDR3 extends over 13 amino acids. CDR3 protein: CSVTNFRDTEAFF. CDR3 DNA sequence: TGCAGCGTTACTAATTTCAGGGACACTGAAGCTTTCTTT.

The chain combines TRBV20-1 with TRBJ2-3; no reliable D call. The CDR3 loop spans 14 amino acids. Per germline, CDR1 DFQATT and CDR2 SNEGSKA (reference sequence). Trimming took off 7 bases at V and 0 bases at J, with 14 bases between the two ends. CDR3: CSEQRRLSTDTQYF. CDR3 DNA: TGCAGTGAACAACGCCGACTTAGCACAGATACGCAGTATTTT.

Many counts were recorded for this clonotype. The rearrangement links TRBV29-1 to TRBJ2-3; D is uncertain. This CDR3 is 13 amino acids long. Looked up from germline, CDR1 is SQVTM and CDR2 is ANQGSEA. Trimming stripped 4 bases from V and 3 bases from J, with 11 bases between. CDR3: CSVARLVTDTQYF. Written as DNA, the CDR3 is TGCAGCGTTGCGCGGCTTGTAACAGATACGCAGTATTTT.

The V call is TRBV28, the J call TRBJ2-3, with 12 nucleotides matching TRBD2. Germline V gives CDR1 MDHEN, CDR2 SYDVKM. This CDR3 region has 16 residues. The V gene end was trimmed by 4 bases and the J gene end by 3 bases; junction bases not matched to a gene: 5. The CDR3 reads CASSSTSGRTTDTQYF. The CDR3 DNA reads as TGTGCCAGCAGTTCGACTAGCGGGAGAACAACAGATACGCAGTATTTT.

The rearrangement joins TRBV29-1 to TRBJ2-1; TRBD1 might be the D (6 bases). Trimming left V 0 bases short and J 10 bases short, with 16 bases between. From germline, CDR1 is SQVTM and CDR2 ANQGSEA. The CDR3 has 14 amino acids. CDR3 bases: TGCAGCGTTGAAGACTCCACAGGGTTAAGAGAGCAGTTCTTC. Translating it yields CSVEDSTGLREQFF.

This clonotype was recorded a few times. The chain has TRBV6-1 and TRBJ2-5; 9 positions match TRBD1. The DNA matches TRBJ2-7 better at its end, which makes the J call doubtful. The germline CDR1 and CDR2 sequences are MNHNS and SASEGT. The length of the CDR3 is 13 residues. The CDR3 sequence: CASSGDREDEQYF. The CDR3 DNA follows: TGTGCCAGCAGTGGGGACAGGGAGGACGAGCAGTACTTC.

This clonotype showed up many times. V is TRBV29-1 and J is TRBJ2-7; D perhaps matches TRBD1 (5 bases). V lost 4 bases to trimming and J lost 2 bases, with 9 bases between them. From germline, CDR1 is SQVTM and CDR2 ANQGSEA. This CDR3 spans 12 amino acids. The CDR3, as DNA: TGCAGCGTTGCTGACAGCACCTACGAGCAGTACTTC. It yields the protein CSVADSTYEQYF.

The table lists this clonotype with a few counts. V and J are TRBV2 and TRBJ2-1; 9 bases are shared with TRBD2. The CDR3 is made up of 14 amino acids. Looked up from germline, CDR1 is SNHLY and CDR2 is FYNNEI. Trimming took 7 bases from V and 7 from J; bases not matched to a gene: 8. The CDR3 sequence is CASTREGLKNEQFF. CDR3 nucleotide sequence: TGTGCCAGCACGCGGGAGGGCCTTAAAAATGAGCAGTTCTTC.

The chain uses TRBV5-1 and TRBJ2-1, with 10 nucleotides matching TRBD2. The CDR3 loop spans 14 amino acids. V lost 4 bases to trimming and J lost 9 bases; unmatched junction nucleotides: 7. In germline, CDR1 is SGHRS, CDR2 YFSETQ. CDR3 protein: CASSPSGRQGEQFF. The CDR3 DNA is TGCGCCAGCAGCCCTAGCGGGAGACAAGGTGAGCAGTTCTTC.

With respect to this clonotype: Germline and junction disagree at one end, which may indicate a read error. The V and J genes are TRBV15 and TRBJ2-1; D is unclear. Germline V lookup: CDR1 LNHNV, CDR2 YYDKDF (reference sequence). The CDR3 is 16 residues long. The CDR3 protein is CATSREPGFSHNEQFF. The CDR3 region has the DNA TGTGCCACCAGCAGAGAACCCGGATTCTCCCACAATGAGCAGTTCTTC.

This chain uses TRBV19 with TRBJ2-1, with TRBD2 identical over 7 bases. V dropped 1 base and J dropped 2; count of bases not matched to a gene: 20. The CDR3 is 21 amino acids. Germline CDR1 and CDR2: LNHDA and SQIVND (reference sequence). The CDR3 coding sequence is TGTGCCAGTAGTATAGCAGCGGGACGAGGTAAAACGTCCGCCACCTACAATGAGCAGTTCTTC. Encoded protein: CASSIAAGRGKTSATYNEQFF.